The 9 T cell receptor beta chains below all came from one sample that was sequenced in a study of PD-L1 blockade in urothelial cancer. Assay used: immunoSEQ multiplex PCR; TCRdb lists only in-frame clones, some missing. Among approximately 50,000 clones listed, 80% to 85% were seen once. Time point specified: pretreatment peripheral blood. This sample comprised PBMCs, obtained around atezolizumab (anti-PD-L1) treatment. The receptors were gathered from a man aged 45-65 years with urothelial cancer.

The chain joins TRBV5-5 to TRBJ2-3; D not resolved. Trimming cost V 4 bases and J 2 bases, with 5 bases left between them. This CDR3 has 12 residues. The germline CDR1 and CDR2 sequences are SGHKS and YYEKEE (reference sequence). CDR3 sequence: CASSLITDTQYF. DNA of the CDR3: TGTGCCAGCAGCCTTATCACAGATACGCAGTATTTT.

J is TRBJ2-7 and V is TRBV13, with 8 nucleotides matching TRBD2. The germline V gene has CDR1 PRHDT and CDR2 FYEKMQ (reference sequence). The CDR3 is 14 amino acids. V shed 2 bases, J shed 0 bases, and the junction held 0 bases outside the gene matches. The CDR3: CASSLSGSSYEQYF. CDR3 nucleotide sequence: TGTGCCAGCAGCTTAAGCGGGAGCTCCTACGAGCAGTACTTC.

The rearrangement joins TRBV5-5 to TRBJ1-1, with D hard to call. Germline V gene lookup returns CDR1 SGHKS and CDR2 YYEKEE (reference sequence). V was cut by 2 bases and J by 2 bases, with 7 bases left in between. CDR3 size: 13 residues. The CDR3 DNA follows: TGTGCCAGCAGCTTATGGAGAAACACTGAAGCTTTCTTT. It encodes CASSLWRNTEAFF.

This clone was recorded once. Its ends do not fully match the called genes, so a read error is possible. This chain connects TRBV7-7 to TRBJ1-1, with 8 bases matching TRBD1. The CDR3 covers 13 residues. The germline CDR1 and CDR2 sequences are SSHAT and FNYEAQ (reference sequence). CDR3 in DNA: TGTGCTAGCAGTTCGGACAGGGAAACTGAAGCTTTCTTT. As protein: CASSSDRETEAFF.

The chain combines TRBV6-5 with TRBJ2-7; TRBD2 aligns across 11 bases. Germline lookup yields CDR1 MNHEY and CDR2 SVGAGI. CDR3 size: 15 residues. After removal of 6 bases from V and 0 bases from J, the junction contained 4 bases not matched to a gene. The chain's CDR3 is CASRSTSGSSYEQYF. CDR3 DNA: TGTGCCAGCAGATCCACTAGCGGGAGCTCCTACGAGCAGTACTTC.

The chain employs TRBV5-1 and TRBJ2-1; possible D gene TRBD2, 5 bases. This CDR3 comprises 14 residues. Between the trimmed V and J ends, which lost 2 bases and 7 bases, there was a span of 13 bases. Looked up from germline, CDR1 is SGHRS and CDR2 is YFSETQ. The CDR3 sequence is CASSFGAELNEQFF. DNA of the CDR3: TGCGCCAGCAGCTTCGGAGCGGAACTTAATGAGCAGTTCTTC.

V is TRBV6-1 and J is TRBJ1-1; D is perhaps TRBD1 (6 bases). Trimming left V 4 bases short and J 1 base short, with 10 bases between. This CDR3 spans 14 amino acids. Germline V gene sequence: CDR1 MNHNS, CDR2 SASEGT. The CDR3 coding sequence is TGTGCCAGCAGTGTTGGGGGGGCGAACACTGAAGCTTTCTTT. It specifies CASSVGGANTEAFF.

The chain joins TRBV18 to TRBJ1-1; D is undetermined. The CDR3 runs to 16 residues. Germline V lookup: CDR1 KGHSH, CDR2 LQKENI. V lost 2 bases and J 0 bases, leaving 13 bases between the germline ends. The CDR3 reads CASSPTRPGMNTEAFF. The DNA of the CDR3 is TGTGCCAGCTCACCAACCCGTCCGGGGATGAACACTGAAGCTTTCTTT.

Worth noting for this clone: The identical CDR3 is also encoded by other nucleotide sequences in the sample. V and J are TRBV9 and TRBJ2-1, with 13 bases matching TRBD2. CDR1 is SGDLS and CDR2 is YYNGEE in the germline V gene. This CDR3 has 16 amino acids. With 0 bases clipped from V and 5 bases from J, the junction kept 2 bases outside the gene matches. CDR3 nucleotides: TGTGCCAGCAGCGTAGGGGGGACTAGCGGGAACAATGAGCAGTTCTTC. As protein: CASSVGGTSGNNEQFF.